This passage covers 5 T cell receptor beta chains from one sample sequenced in a study of shared clonotypes between healthy human individuals. Assay: immunoSEQ multiplex PCR; the TCRdb copy retains only in-frame clones and omits some. The table has a few hundred thousand clones, about 80% seen once. The source material was PBMCs. The receptor set was obtained from a woman between 40 and 50 years old in good health. Some clones in this sample may be carry-over from other donors' samples.

This rearrangement joins TRBV7-3 to TRBJ2-4; tentatively, D is TRBD1 or TRBD2 (5 bases each). The ends were cut back, 5 bases at V and 8 bases at J, with 16 bases in the middle. The germline V gene has CDR1 SGHTA and CDR2 FQGTGA. CDR3 length: 14 residues. This CDR3 is CASSVSGTEDIQYF. CDR3 nucleotide sequence: TGTGCCAGCAGCGTATCCGGGACGGAGGACATTCAGTACTTC. The complete variable domain, with remaining parts taken from reference TRBV7-3 and TRBJ2-4, reads GAGVSQTPSNKVTEKGKYVELRCDPISGHTALYWYRQSLGQGPEFLIYFQGTGAADDSGLPNDRFFAVRPEGSVSTLKIQRTERGDSAVYLCASSVSGTEDIQYFGAGTRLSVL.

The chain joins TRBV7-9 to TRBJ2-3, with 9 bases fitting TRBD2. Unmatched junction bases numbered 9, after V lost 5 bases and J lost 3 bases. This CDR3 region has 16 residues. CDR1 SEHNR and CDR2 FQNEAQ come from the germline V gene (reference sequence). CDR3 in DNA: TGTGCCAGCAGCCGACTAGCGGAGAGACCGACAGATACGCAGTATTTT. Its translation is CASSRLAERPTDTQYF.

The genes are TRBV21-1 and TRBJ2-2; TRBD1 was called by the table and not checked on the DNA. TRBV21-1 is labeled a pseudogene. The CDR3 has 21 residues. The CDR3 DNA reads TGTGCCAGCAGCAATCACGGACAGCGTCTAATGAATAGGGTGAACACCGGGGAGCTGTTTTTT. Translated, it gives CASSNHGQRLMNRVNTGELFF.

This chain joins TRBV7-9 and TRBJ2-7; D may match TRBD1 or TRBD2 (7 bases each). The ends were cut back, 5 bases at V and 2 bases at J, with 13 bases in the middle. The V gene's germline CDR1 is SEHNR and CDR2 FQNEAQ (reference sequence). The CDR3 loop spans 14 amino acids. CDR3 amino acids: CASSNPGGAYEQYF. The CDR3, as DNA: TGTGCCAGCAGCAACCCAGGGGGGGCCTACGAGCAGTACTTC. Looking up the rest from reference TRBV7-9 and TRBJ2-7 gives the full variable domain: DTGVSQNPRHKITKRGQNVTFRCDPISEHNRLYWYRQTLGQGPEFLTYFQNEAQLEKSRLLSDRFSAERPKGSFSTLEIQRTEQGDSAMYLCASSNPGGAYEQYFGPGTRLTVT.

This chain connects TRBV5-8 to TRBJ1-5, with no clear D. Germline lookup yields CDR1 SGHTS and CDR2 YDEGEE. This CDR3 has 13 residues. The V and J ends lost 1 base and 4 bases respectively, with 6 bases between them. CDR3 DNA: TGTGCCAGCAGCTTGCAGCTGAATCAGCCCCAGCATTTT. Translated: CASSLQLNQPQHF.